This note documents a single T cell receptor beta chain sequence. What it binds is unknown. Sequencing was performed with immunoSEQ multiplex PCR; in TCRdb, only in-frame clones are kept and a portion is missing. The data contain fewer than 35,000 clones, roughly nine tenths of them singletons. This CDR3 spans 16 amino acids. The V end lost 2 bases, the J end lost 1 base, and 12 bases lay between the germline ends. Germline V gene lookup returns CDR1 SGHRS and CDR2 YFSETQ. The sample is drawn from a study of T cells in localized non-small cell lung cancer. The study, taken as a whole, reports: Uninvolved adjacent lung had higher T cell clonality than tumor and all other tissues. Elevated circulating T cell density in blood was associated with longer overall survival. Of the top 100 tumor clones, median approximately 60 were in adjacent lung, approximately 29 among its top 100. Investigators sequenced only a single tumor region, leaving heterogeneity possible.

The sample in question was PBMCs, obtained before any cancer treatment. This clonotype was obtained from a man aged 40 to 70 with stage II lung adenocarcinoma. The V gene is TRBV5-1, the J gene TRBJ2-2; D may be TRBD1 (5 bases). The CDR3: CASSLGQGWNTGELFF. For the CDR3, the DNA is TGCGCCAGCAGCTTAGGCCAGGGATGGAACACCGGGGAGCTGTTTTTT.